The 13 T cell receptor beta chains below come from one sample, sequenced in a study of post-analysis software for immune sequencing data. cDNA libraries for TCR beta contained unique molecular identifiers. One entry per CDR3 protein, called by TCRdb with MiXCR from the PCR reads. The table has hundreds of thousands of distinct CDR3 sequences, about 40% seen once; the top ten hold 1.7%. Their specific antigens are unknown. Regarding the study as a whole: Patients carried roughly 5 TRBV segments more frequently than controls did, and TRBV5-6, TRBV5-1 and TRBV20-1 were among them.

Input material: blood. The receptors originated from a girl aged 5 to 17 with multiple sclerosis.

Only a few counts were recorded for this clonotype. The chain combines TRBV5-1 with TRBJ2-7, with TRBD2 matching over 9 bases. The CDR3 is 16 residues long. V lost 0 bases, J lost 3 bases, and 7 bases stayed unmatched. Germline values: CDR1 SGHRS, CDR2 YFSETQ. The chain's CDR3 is CASSLDPAGGGYEQYF. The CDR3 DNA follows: TGCGCCAGCAGCTTGGACCCAGCGGGAGGTGGCTACGAGCAGTACTTC.

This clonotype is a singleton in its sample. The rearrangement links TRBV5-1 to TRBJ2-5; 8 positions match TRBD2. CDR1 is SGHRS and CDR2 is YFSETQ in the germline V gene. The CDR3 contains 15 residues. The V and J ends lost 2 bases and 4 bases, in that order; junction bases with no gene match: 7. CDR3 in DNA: TGCGCCAGCAGCTTACCGGGGGGGCCCGCAGAGACCCAGTACTTC. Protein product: CASSLPGGPAETQYF.

The CDR3 sequence: CSARDWDRGYSKNIQYF. As DNA, the CDR3 is TGCAGTGCTAGAGATTGGGACAGGGGTTATTCCAAAAACATTCAGTACTTC. The J gene is TRBJ2-4, the V gene TRBV20-1; 10 bases align to TRBD1. CDR3 length: 17 amino acids. Germline CDR1 reads DFQATT; CDR2 reads SNEGSKA (reference sequence). Losses at the gene ends were 0 bases for V and 2 bases for J; bases not matched to a gene: 7.

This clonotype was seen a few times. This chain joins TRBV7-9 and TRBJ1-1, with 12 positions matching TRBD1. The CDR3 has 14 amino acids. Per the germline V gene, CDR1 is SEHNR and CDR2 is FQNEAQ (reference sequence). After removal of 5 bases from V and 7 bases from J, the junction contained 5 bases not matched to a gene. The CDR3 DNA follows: TGTGCCAGCAGCCAGGGACAGGGGGCGGGTGAAGCTTTCTTT. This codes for CASSQGQGAGEAFF.

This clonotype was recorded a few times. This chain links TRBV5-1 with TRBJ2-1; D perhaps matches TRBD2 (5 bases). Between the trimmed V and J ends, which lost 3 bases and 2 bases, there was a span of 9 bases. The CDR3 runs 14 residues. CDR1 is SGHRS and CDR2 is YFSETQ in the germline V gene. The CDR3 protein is CASSWAGTYNEQFF. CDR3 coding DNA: TGCGCCAGCAGCTGGGCCGGGACCTACAATGAGCAGTTCTTC.

The DNA for the CDR3 is TGTGCCAGCAGTCCCTCGGCAGCAACTAATGAAAAACTGTTTTTT. Protein product: CASSPSAATNEKLFF. This chain joins TRBV2 and TRBJ1-4; D is uncertain. Per the germline V gene, CDR1 is SNHLY and CDR2 is FYNNEI. This CDR3 is 15 amino acids long. V lost 5 bases to trimming and J lost 0 bases, with 10 bases between them.

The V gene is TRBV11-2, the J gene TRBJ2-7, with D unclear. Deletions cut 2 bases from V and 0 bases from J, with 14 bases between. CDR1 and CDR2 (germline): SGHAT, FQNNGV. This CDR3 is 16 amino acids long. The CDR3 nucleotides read TGTGCCAGCAGCTTAAGCGAGTTAAGGAGCTCCTACGAGCAGTACTTC. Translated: CASSLSELRSSYEQYF.

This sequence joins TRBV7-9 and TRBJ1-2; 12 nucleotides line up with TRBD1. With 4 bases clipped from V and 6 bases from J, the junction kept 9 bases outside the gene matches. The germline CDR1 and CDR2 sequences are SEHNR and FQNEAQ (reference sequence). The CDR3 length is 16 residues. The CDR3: CASSSRRDRGLHGYTF. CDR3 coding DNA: TGTGCCAGCAGCTCCCGTCGGGACAGGGGGCTTCATGGCTACACCTTC.

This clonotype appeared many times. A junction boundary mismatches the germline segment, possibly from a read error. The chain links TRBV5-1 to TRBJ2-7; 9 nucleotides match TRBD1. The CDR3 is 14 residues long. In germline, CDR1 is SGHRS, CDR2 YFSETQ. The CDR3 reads CASSLRQGGYEQYF. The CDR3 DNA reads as TGTGCCAGCAGCTTGAGACAGGGGGGCTACGAGCAGTACTTC.

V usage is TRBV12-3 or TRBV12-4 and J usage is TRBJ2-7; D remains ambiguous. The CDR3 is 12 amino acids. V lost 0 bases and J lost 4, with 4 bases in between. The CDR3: CASSLAEYEQYF. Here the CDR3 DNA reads TGTGCCAGCAGTTTAGCGGAGTACGAGCAGTACTTC.

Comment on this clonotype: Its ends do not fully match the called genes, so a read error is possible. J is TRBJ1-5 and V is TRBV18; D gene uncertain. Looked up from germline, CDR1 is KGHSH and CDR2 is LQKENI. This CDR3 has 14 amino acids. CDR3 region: CASSPQASDQPQHF. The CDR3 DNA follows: TGTGCCAGCTCACCTCAGGCTAGCGATCAGCCCCAGCATTTT.

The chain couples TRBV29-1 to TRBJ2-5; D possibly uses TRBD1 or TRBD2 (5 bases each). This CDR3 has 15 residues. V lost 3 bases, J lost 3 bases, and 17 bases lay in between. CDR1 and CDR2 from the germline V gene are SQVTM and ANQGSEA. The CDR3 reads CSVEGVQGGEETQYF. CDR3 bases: TGCAGCGTTGAGGGGGTCCAGGGCGGAGAAGAGACCCAGTACTTC.

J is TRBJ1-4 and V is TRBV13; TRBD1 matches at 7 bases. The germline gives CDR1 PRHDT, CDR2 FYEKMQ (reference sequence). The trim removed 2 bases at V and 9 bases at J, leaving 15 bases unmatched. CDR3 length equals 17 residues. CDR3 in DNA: TGTGCCAGCAGCTTAACTACTTTTGGGCCGACAGGGCAAAAACTGTTTTTT. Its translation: CASSLTTFGPTGQKLFF.